This TCR beta chain was recovered during a study of blood T cell repertoires in COVID-19. Libraries were prepared by immunoSEQ multiplex PCR; TCRdb keeps only in-frame clonotypes and omits some of them. The repertoire holds about 73,000 clones, with over 80% as singletons. The V and J ends lost 3 bases and 3 bases respectively, with 8 bases between them. The CDR3 sequence is 13 residues long. CDR1 is SGHAT, CDR2 FQNNGV, per germline. Sequenced sample: peripheral blood. The clonotype was recovered from a man at least 80 years old with active or convalescent COVID-19. The V and J genes are TRBV11-2 and TRBJ1-1, with D tentatively TRBD1 (5 bases). The CDR3 DNA is TGTGCCAGCAGCTTTAGCAGGGACACTGAAGCTTTCTTT. Encoded protein: CASSFSRDTEAFF.